The next 13 T cell receptor beta chains were all read from a single sample in a study of CD4 T cells in relation to SARS-CoV-2 and coronaviruses. The table came from immunoSEQ multiplex PCR; TCRdb's copy has only in-frame clones and leaves some out. The sample has 50,000 to 70,000 clones, 85% to 90% seen once; the top ten hold 1.5% to 2%. Unexposed donor CD4+ T cells date from 2011-2018, before the COVID-19 pandemic. Sequences were obtained from memory CD4+ T cells from PBMCs. The receptors come from a human donor in good health.

The rearrangement joins TRBV11-2 to TRBJ2-5, with 8 bases that match TRBD1. Germline values: CDR1 SGHAT, CDR2 FQNNGV. The trim removed 5 bases at V and 4 bases at J, leaving 6 bases unmatched. The CDR3 spans 14 residues. DNA of the CDR3: TGTGCCAGCAGCAAGGGACAGGTGATAGAGACCCAGTACTTC. This translates into CASSKGQVIETQYF.

This clone was detected once. The chain links TRBV15 to TRBJ2-1; TRBD1 aligns across 8 bases. This CDR3 spans 14 amino acids. Germline V lookup: CDR1 LNHNV, CDR2 YYDKDF (reference sequence). V gave up 1 base and J gave up 9 bases; unmatched junction bases: 5. CDR3 sequence (DNA): TGTGCCACCAGCAGAGCAGGGGGCTCAACTGAGCAGTTCTTC. This translates into CATSRAGGSTEQFF.

This chain joins TRBV28 and TRBJ2-7; D might be TRBD1 (6 bases). Germline V gene data show CDR1 as MDHEN and CDR2 as SYDVKM. V lost 2 bases, J lost 11 bases, and 10 bases lay in between. CDR3 length: 11 amino acids. CDR3 in amino acids: CASSLVGQKYF. In nucleotides, the CDR3 is TGTGCCAGCAGTTTAGTCGGACAGAAGTACTTC. The entire variable domain, with the rest obtained from reference TRBV28 and TRBJ2-7, is as follows: DVKVTQSSRYLVKRTGEKVFLECVQDMDHENMFWYRQDPGLGLRLIYFSYDVKMKEKGDIPEGYSVSREKKERFSLILESASTNQTSMYLCASSLVGQKYFGPGTRLTVT.

The gene calls are TRBV19 and TRBJ1-2; D is perhaps TRBD1 (5 bases). The CDR3 consists of 14 residues. Germline values: CDR1 LNHDA, CDR2 SQIVND (reference sequence). Between the trimmed V and J ends, which lost 3 bases and 3 bases, there was a span of 11 bases. CDR3 coding DNA: TGTGCCAGTAGTATTTTGGGCAGGGACTATGGCTACACCTTC. Encoded protein: CASSILGRDYGYTF. The full variable domain, completed using reference TRBV19 and TRBJ1-2, is DGGITQSPKYLFRKEGQNVTLSCEQNLNHDAMYWYRQDPGQGLRLIYYSQIVNDFQKGDIAEGYSVSREKKESFPLTVTSAQKNPTAFYLCASSILGRDYGYTFGSGTRLTVV.

The rearrangement joins TRBV27 to TRBJ2-7, with D perhaps matching TRBD2 (5 bases). Per germline, CDR1 MNHEY and CDR2 SMNVEV (reference sequence). CDR3 length: 13 amino acids. V lost 5 bases to trimming and J lost 3 bases, with 11 bases between them. The CDR3 reads CASSPRAFYEQYF. CDR3 DNA: TGTGCCAGCAGTCCGAGGGCCTTCTACGAGCAGTACTTC.

The CDR3 DNA sequence: TGTGCCAGCTCACCAAGGGCCGGATCCTATAATTCACCCCTCCACTTT. It is translated as CASSPRAGSYNSPLHF. J is TRBJ1-6 and V is TRBV18; the D is unclear. V was shortened by 2 bases and J by 1 base, with 9 bases between the two germline ends. Germline loops: CDR1 KGHSH, CDR2 LQKENI. This CDR3 is built from 16 residues.

This sequence joins TRBV13 and TRBJ1-2; 11 bases are shared with TRBD1. The CDR3 loop spans 15 amino acids. V lost 5 bases and J lost 6; bases outside the gene matches: 8. Germline CDR1 is PRHDT and CDR2 is FYEKMQ (reference sequence). CDR3 DNA: TGTGCCAGCAGCACGGACAGGGGGCTCACTGATGGCTACACCTTC. This codes for CASSTDRGLTDGYTF.

The chain recombines TRBV28 with TRBJ2-7; D perhaps matches TRBD1 (5 bases). This CDR3 comprises 14 residues. Trimming took off 7 bases at V and 6 bases at J, with 19 bases between the two ends. In germline, CDR1 is MDHEN, CDR2 SYDVKM. CDR3 sequence (DNA): TGTGCCAGCACAAACTCTAACAGGTACCGCGAGCAGTACTTC. Its protein is CASTNSNRYREQYF.

V usage is TRBV18 and J usage is TRBJ1-1, with D unclear. Looked up from germline, CDR1 is KGHSH and CDR2 is LQKENI. Between the trimmed V and J ends, which lost 0 bases and 7 bases, there was a span of 12 bases. The CDR3 extends over 14 amino acids. CDR3 DNA sequence: TGTGCCAGCTCACCACCGGGTTCGCTCCTTGAAGCTTTCTTT. Protein: CASSPPGSLLEAFF.

The chain joins TRBV5-1 to TRBJ2-6; 12 nucleotides match TRBD1. There are 18 residues in the CDR3. Germline V CDR1 and CDR2: SGHRS, YFSETQ. J gave up 0 bases and V 9 bases, and 10 bases lay outside the gene matches. Here the CDR3 reads CATSGQGAAGSGANVLTF. CDR3 in DNA: TGCGCCACCTCGGGACAGGGGGCCGCTGGCTCTGGGGCCAACGTCCTGACTTTC.

The chain combines TRBV6-2 or TRBV6-3 with TRBJ2-3; TRBD2 matches at 12 bases. In germline, CDR1 is MNHEY, CDR2 SVGEGT. The CDR3 is 18 amino acids. The ends lost 2 bases at V and 4 bases at J; junction bases unmatched: 10. The CDR3: CASSYLRASGGAADTQYF. DNA for the CDR3: TGTGCCAGCAGTTACCTACGTGCTAGCGGGGGGGCTGCAGATACGCAGTATTTT.

CDR3 amino acids: CASSPLHGYEQYF. The CDR3 DNA is TGTGCCAGCAGTCCACTCCATGGCTACGAGCAGTACTTC. The chain has TRBV27 and TRBJ2-7; D unclear. V was shortened by 5 bases and J by 3 bases, with 11 bases between the two germline ends. CDR1 and CDR2 from the germline V gene are MNHEY and SMNVEV (reference sequence). The CDR3 is 13 residues long.

This chain uses TRBV28 with TRBJ2-7; no clear D gene. Germline V lookup: CDR1 MDHEN, CDR2 SYDVKM. CDR3 size: 12 residues. V was clipped by 3 bases and J by 4 bases, with 7 bases between them. The CDR3 DNA is TGTGCCAGCAGTTTGGCGGCGTACGAGCAGTACTTC. This encodes CASSLAAYEQYF.